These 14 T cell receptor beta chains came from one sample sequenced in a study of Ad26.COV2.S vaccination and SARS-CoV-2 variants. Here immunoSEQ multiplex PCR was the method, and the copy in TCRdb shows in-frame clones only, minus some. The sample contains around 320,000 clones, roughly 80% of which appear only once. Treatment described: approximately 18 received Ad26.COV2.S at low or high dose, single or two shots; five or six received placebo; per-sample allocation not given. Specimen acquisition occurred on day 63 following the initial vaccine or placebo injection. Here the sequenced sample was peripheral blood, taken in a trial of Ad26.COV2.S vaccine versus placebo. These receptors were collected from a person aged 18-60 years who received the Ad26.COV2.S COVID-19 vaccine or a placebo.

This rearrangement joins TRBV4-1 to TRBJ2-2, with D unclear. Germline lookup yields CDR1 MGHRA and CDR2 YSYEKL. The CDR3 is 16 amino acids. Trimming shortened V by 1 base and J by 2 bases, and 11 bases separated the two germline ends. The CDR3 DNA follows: TGCGCCAGCAGCCAAGCACGGCAGACCAACACCGGGGAGCTGTTTTTT. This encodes CASSQARQTNTGELFF.

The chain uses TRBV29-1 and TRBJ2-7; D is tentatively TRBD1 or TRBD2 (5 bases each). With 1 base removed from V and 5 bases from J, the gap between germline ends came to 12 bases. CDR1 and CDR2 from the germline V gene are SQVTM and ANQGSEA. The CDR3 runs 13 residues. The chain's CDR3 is CSVEVGGRNEQYF. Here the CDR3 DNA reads TGCAGCGTTGAAGTTGGGGGAAGAAACGAGCAGTACTTC.

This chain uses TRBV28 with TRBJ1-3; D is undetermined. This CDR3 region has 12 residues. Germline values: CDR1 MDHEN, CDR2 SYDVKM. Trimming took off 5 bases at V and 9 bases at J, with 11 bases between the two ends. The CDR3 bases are TGTGCCAGCAGTCCCACGAAAGGCACCATATATTTT. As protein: CASSPTKGTIYF.

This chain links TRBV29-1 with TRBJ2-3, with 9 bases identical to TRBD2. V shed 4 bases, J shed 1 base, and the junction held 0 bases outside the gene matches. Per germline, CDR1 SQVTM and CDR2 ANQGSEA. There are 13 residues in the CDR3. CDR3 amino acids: CSVVAGGTDTQYF. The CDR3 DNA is TGCAGCGTTGTAGCGGGGGGCACAGATACGCAGTATTTT.

CDR3 protein: CASSPGGRSTDTQYF. CDR3 sequence (DNA): TGTGCCAGCTCTCCCGGGGGCCGTAGCACAGATACGCAGTATTTT. The V gene is TRBV2, the J gene TRBJ2-3; D may be TRBD1 or TRBD2 (6 bases each). CDR1 is SNHLY and CDR2 is FYNNEI in the germline V gene. The CDR3 is 15 amino acids. V was trimmed by 8 bases and J by 0 bases, leaving 15 bases between them.

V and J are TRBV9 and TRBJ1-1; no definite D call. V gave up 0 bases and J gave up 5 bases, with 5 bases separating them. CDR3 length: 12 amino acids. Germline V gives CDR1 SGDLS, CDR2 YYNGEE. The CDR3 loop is CASSVAGTEAFF. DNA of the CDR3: TGTGCCAGCAGCGTAGCTGGGACTGAAGCTTTCTTT.

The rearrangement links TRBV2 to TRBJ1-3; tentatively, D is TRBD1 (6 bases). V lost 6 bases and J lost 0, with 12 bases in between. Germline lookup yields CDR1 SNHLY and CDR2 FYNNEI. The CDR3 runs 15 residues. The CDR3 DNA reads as TGTGCCAGCAGGAAGGACAGAAACTCTGGAAACACCATATATTTT. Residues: CASRKDRNSGNTIYF.

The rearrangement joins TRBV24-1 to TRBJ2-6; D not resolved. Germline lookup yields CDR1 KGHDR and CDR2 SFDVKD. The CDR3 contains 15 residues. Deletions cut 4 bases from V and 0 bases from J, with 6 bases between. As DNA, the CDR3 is TGTGCCACCAGTGACTCCCCCTCTGGGGCCAACGTCCTGACTTTC. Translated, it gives CATSDSPSGANVLTF.

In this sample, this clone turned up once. The CDR3 spells CASSAGQIQETQYF. The CDR3 DNA reads TGCGCCAGCAGCGCCGGACAGATCCAAGAGACCCAGTACTTC. The V call is TRBV5-1, the J call TRBJ2-5; D might be TRBD1 (6 bases). The V gene lost 4 bases and the J gene lost 1 base, with 11 bases spanning the gap. CDR3 length: 14 residues. CDR1 and CDR2 (germline): SGHRS, YFSETQ.

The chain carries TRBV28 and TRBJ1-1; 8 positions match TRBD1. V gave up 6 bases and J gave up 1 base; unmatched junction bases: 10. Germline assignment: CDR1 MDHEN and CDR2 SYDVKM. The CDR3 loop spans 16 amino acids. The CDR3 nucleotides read TGTGCCAGCAGCCTGAGAGGGACAGGCGGGAACACTGAAGCTTTCTTT. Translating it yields CASSLRGTGGNTEAFF.

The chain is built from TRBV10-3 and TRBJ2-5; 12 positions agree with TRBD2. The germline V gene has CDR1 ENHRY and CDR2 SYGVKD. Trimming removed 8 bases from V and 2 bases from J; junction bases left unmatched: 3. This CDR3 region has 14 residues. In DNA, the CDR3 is TGTGCCATCCGGACTAGCGGGGCGCAAGAGACCCAGTACTTC. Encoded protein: CAIRTSGAQETQYF.

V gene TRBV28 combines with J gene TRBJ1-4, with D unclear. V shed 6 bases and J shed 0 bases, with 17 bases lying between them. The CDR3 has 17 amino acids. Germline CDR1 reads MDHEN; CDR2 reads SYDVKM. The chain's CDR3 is CASRGGRMDATNEKLFF. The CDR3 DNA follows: TGTGCCAGCAGGGGCGGCCGGATGGATGCAACTAATGAAAAACTGTTTTTT.

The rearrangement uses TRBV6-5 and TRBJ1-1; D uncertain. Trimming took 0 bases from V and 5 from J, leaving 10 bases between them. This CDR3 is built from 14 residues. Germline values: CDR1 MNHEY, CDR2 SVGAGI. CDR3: CASSYSNPKTEAFF. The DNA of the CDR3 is TGTGCCAGCAGTTACTCGAACCCGAAGACTGAAGCTTTCTTT.

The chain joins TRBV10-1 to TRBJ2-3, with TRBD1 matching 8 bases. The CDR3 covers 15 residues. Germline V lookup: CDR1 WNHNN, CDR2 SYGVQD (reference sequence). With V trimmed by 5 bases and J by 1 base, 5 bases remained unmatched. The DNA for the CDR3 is TGCGCCAGCAGTACCGGACAGGGAGGCACAGATACGCAGTATTTT. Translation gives CASSTGQGGTDTQYF.